The clone carrying this T cell receptor (beta chain) was counted only a few times. Its target is unknown. This sample is drawn from a study of identical twins. Study findings and constraints: Sharing of beta out-of-frame sequences by twins showed a weaker excess. Cord blood's abundant beta clonotypes had fewer insertions, unlike memory repertoires.

The V gene's germline CDR1 is DFQATT and CDR2 SNEGSKA (reference sequence). The CDR3 covers 14 residues. V shed 1 base and J shed 3 bases, with 10 bases lying between them. All donors were healthy, and all were Caucasian. After template switching added a universal primer site, the resulting cDNA carried unique molecular identifiers. TCRdb re-called the 5' RACE reads with MiXCR, one entry per CDR3 protein. The sample has 450,000 or so distinct CDR3 sequences; over 11% are singletons. The same sample was also studied in work on yellow fever vaccine responses in identical twins.

Sample: CD4+ T cells sorted from blood. The receptor comes from a woman between 18 and 30 years old in good health. This chain uses TRBV20-1 with TRBJ2-4; perhaps TRBD1 as D (6 bases). CDR3 protein: CSARVQQGKNIQYF. The CDR3 DNA is TGCAGTGCTAGAGTCCAACAGGGCAAAAACATTCAGTACTTC.